The 9 T cell receptor beta chains below all came from one sample that was sequenced in a study of blood T cell repertoires in COVID-19 (TCRdb year 2020). Libraries came from the immunoSEQ multiplex PCR assay. Here the immuneACCESS table is served through TCRdb, limited to in-frame sequences with V and J called. Missing clones are a known gap in these copies; in checked studies unresolved V genes cover under half, and the rest lacks a known reason. Counted in this sample were about 180,000 clones; 65% to 90% of them appeared once. The ten largest clones capture under 9.5% of the sample. Sample: peripheral blood. Every receptor here comes from a man in his fifties or sixties with active or convalescent COVID-19.

This chain links TRBV3-1 (or the pseudogene TRBV3-2) with TRBJ2-1; 12 bases are a match to TRBD2. CDR1 is LGHDT, CDR2 YNNKEL, per germline (reference sequence). The CDR3 length is 17 residues. V trimming: 5 bases; J trimming: 5 bases; junction bases outside the gene matches: 10. The CDR3 spells CASSGPGLAGVNNEQFF. Written as DNA, the CDR3 is TGTGCCAGCAGCGGCCCGGGACTAGCGGGCGTCAACAATGAGCAGTTCTTC.

This clone was observed a handful of times. The CDR3 loop is CASSLGLDSNEQFF. CDR3 bases: TGTGCCAGCAGCTTAGGCCTGGACTCCAATGAGCAGTTCTTC. The J gene is TRBJ2-1, the V gene TRBV7-9; tentatively, D is TRBD2 (5 bases). Germline V gene data show CDR1 as SEHNR and CDR2 as FQNEAQ (reference sequence). The CDR3 has 14 amino acids. The germline V and J ends were trimmed by 1 base and 6 bases, with 10 bases remaining between them.

This CDR3 reads CASSQQVNTDTQYF. CDR3 bases: TGTGCCAGCAGCCAACAGGTGAACACAGATACGCAGTATTTT. The chain links TRBV7-6 to TRBJ2-3; possibly TRBD1 for D (5 bases). V gave up 5 bases and J gave up 2 bases, with 11 bases separating them. The CDR3 runs 14 residues. CDR1 is SGHVS, CDR2 FNYEAQ, per germline.

The chain joins TRBV5-4 to TRBJ2-6; 10 positions match TRBD1. The V gene's germline CDR1 is SGHNT and CDR2 YYREEE (reference sequence). The J segment lost 4 bases and the V segment lost 4 bases, leaving 11 bases of the junction unmatched. The CDR3 contains 18 residues. The CDR3 DNA reads as TGTGCCAGCAGCCCCCTGACAGGGGGCGCAGTAGGGGCCAACGTCCTGACTTTC. Its protein is CASSPLTGGAVGANVLTF.

The V and J genes are TRBV4-2 and TRBJ2-5, with 10 bases that match TRBD2. There are 16 residues in the CDR3. Germline V gene data show CDR1 as LGHNA and CDR2 as YNFKEQ. J lost 3 bases, V lost 0 bases, and 4 bases had no gene match. CDR3 sequence reads: CASSQDGAGGEETQYF. CDR3 nucleotides: TGTGCCAGCAGCCAAGATGGAGCGGGGGGGGAAGAGACCCAGTACTTC.

This clone was seen a few times. This chain connects TRBV7-9 to TRBJ2-3; 7 nucleotides line up with TRBD1. The V gene end was trimmed by 5 bases and the J gene end by 2 bases; junction bases not matched to a gene: 10. The CDR3 runs to 16 residues. Germline assignment: CDR1 SEHNR and CDR2 FQNEAQ (reference sequence). This chain's CDR3 is CASSPWDSGFTDTQYF. The DNA for the CDR3 is TGTGCCAGCAGCCCGTGGGACAGTGGATTCACAGATACGCAGTATTTT.

The chain recombines TRBV7-9 with TRBJ2-2; D may be TRBD1 (6 bases). V was shortened by 2 bases and J by 3 bases, with 13 bases between the two germline ends. The germline V gene encodes CDR1 SEHNR and CDR2 FQNEAQ (reference sequence). This CDR3 is 16 amino acids long. The CDR3 nucleotides are TGTGCCAGCAGCTTAACATGGGACACCCACACCGGGGAGCTGTTTTTT. Protein sequence: CASSLTWDTHTGELFF. Full variable domain (missing parts from reference TRBV7-9 and TRBJ2-2): DTGVSQNPRHKITKRGQNVTFRCDPISEHNRLYWYRQTLGQGPEFLTYFQNEAQLEKSRLLSDRFSAERPKGSFSTLEIQRTEQGDSAMYLCASSLTWDTHTGELFFGEGSRLTVL.

The chain recombines TRBV10-1 with TRBJ2-1, with a tentative D call TRBD2 (6 bases). The CDR3 sequence is 14 residues long. V was trimmed by 4 bases and J by 4 bases, leaving 11 bases between them. From germline, CDR1 is WNHNN and CDR2 SYGVQD (reference sequence). The CDR3 loop is CASSGGTSYNEQFF. CDR3 DNA: TGCGCCAGCAGTGGAGGGACTTCTTACAATGAGCAGTTCTTC.

The chain has TRBV13 and TRBJ2-7; 7 bases align to TRBD2. V lost 4 bases and J lost 0; bases outside the gene matches: 9. The CDR3 totals 16 residues. Germline V lookup: CDR1 PRHDT, CDR2 FYEKMQ (reference sequence). This CDR3 reads CASSSGLGRSSYEQYF. In DNA, the CDR3 is TGTGCCAGCAGCTCTGGACTAGGGAGGAGCTCCTACGAGCAGTACTTC. Combining the CDR3 with reference TRBV13 and TRBJ2-7 gives the whole variable domain AAGVIQSPRHLIKEKRETATLKCYPIPRHDTVYWYQQGPGQDPQFLISFYEKMQSDKGSIPDRFSAQQFSDYHSELNMSSLELGDSALYFCASSSGLGRSSYEQYFGPGTRLTVT.